This T cell receptor beta chain was identified in a study of gammadelta T cells during hepatitis C antiviral therapy. PCR of about 23-32 cycles generated the TRG and TRD CDR3 amplicons. Sorted cells provided mRNA, which was converted into cDNA. TCRdb reanalysed the reads using MiXCR and keeps one entry per CDR3 protein. The table for this sample gives 1 distinct CDR3 sequence. Time point meaning: DAA therapy start (baseline). Noted treatment: sofosbuvir plus ledipasvir, interferon-free. Specimen: Vgamma9+ gamma-delta T cells from peripheral blood, collected from a patient treated with direct-acting antivirals. All receptors come from an adult with chronic hepatitis C.

In regard to this clonotype: This beta chain slipped into a library made for delta chains as a stray read, so its size is not meaningful. This chain connects TRBV12-3 or TRBV12-4 to TRBJ1-6, with D possibly being TRBD1 (5 bases). V was shortened by 5 bases and J by 7 bases, with 9 bases between the two germline ends. CDR3 size: 13 residues. The CDR3 spells CASSRQRNSPLHF. The CDR3 region has the DNA TGTGCCAGCAGTCGACAGAGGAATTCACCCCTCCACTTT.